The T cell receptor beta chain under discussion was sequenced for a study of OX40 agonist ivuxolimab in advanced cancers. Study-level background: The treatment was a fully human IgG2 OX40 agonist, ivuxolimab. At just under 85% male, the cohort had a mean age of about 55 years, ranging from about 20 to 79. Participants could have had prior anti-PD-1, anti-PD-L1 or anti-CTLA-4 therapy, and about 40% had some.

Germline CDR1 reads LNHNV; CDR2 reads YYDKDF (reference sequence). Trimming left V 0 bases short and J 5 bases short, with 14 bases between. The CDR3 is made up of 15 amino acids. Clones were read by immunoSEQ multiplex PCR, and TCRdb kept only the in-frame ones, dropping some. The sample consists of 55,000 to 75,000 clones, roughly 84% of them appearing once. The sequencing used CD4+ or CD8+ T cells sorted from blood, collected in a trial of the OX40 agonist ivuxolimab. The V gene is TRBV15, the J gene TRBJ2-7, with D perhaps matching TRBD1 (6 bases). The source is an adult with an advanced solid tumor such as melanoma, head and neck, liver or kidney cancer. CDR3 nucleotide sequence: TGTGCCACCAGCAGAGATTTGAACAGGGTCGACGAGCAGTACTTC. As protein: CATSRDLNRVDEQYF.